This T cell receptor beta chain derives from a study of T-cell reconstitution after alpha-beta-depleted transplantation in children. This clonotype was seen at least ten times. Unique molecular identifiers were used to barcode this TCRbeta library. MiXCR was run by TCRdb on the PCR reads, yielding one entry per CDR3 protein. The repertoire holds roughly 610,000 distinct CDR3 sequences, with roughly 10% as singletons. V lost 5 bases and J lost 4; bases outside the gene matches: 5. The CDR3 is 15 residues long. Germline V gene sequence: CDR1 SGHRS, CDR2 YFSETQ. This sequence was found in a human donor who donated a stem cell graft to a child with acute myeloid leukemia. The V call is TRBV5-1, the J call TRBJ2-1; 11 nucleotides match TRBD2. Sequenced here: PBMCs from the stem cell graft donor, sampled from the stem cell graft. CDR3 region: CASSSGRASYNEQFF. The CDR3 DNA is TGCGCCAGCAGTAGCGGGAGGGCCTCGTACAATGAGCAGTTCTTC.